This T cell receptor beta chain was identified during a study of T cell responses to AZD1222 COVID-19 vaccine (dated by TCRdb to 2020 to 2022). For the wider study: AZD1222 recipients with second doses at about 4 weeks or about 12 weeks were pooled, because spike-specific TCR depth and breadth did not differ between schedules. A total of about 230 trial participants underwent TCR sequencing, of whom around 200 received two doses of AZD1222 and some 25 received two doses of the MenACWY control vaccine. Trial participants were enrolled by age into subgroups of 18-55, 56-69 and 70-plus years, and approximately 150, 30 and 60 TCR-sequenced participants, respectively, were included in these subgroups. The paper as a whole reports these results and caveats: Epitopes outside the regions mutated in the B.1.351 and B.1.1.7 variants were reportedly recognized by nearly half of the unique spike-specific TCRs. Conclusions about previously exposed vaccinees are limited because only six or seven AZD1222 recipients were SARS-CoV-2 seropositive at baseline. Because no day 14 peak-response samples were available, repertoires were characterized only after the peak T cell response. A significant rise in spike-specific TCR breadth and depth was observed after two AZD1222 doses relative to day 0 and relative to MenACWY recipients. Most participants were white British and females outnumbered males, and the authors suggested that clonal diversity may have been underestimated. The vaccine-associated CD4 TCRs covered the entire spike protein, and the dominant responses fell in regions 160-218 and 743-854. The 56-69-year group was small, and its depth increase did not reach significance, likely because of low power.

Taken with the paper, the label for time point translates to: baseline before first vaccination. Vaccinee samples were obtained from the UK trials COV001 and COV002, which included a single-blind randomized controlled phase 2/3 trial of AZD1222 (ChAdOx1 nCoV-19) in healthy adults. Trial participant PBMC samples were collected at day 0 and day 28 after the second dose for TCRbeta chain sequencing. The CDR3, cysteine through phenylalanine, is 15 amino acids long. Here the CDR3 DNA is all that survives: 45 bases in frame from base 1. Sequences SGHAT (CDR1) and FQDESV (CDR2) are obtained from the germline V gene (reference sequence). V loses 3 bases of germline sequence and J loses 5 bases, and the interval between the two ends is 16 bases. The CDR3 regions of human TCRbeta chains were analyzed by immunosequencing. The published analysis was carried out like this. TCRs in the repertoires were compared against a reference library of SARS-CoV-2-specific TCRs that had been generated with the MIRA antigen-specificity platform. Breadth meant the fraction of unique TCRs that were SARS-CoV-2-associated, whereas depth meant the fraction of total T cells that were SARS-CoV-2-associated. Each spike-specific TCR was assigned to its reactive spike region and to a CD4 or CD8 class using the MIRA data. Log10-transformed breadth and depth values were compared by one-way ANOVA with Sidak's multiple comparisons tests. TCRdb took over this immuneACCESS table, retaining in-frame rearrangements with V and J assigned. Such tables are incomplete; in checked studies, under half of the missing clones stem from an unresolved V gene, and the remainder is unexplained. The DNA was the basis for D and trimming; V, J and clone size are from that table. The sample table holds about 120,000 clones, of which over 75% were seen once. The top ten clones comprise around 9.4% of the sample.

With respect to this clone: No antigen is known for it. No base quality values were provided; no much bigger clone lies one nucleotide off.

Here the sequenced sample was peripheral blood, taken on day 0 of AZD1222 vaccination. This TCR was recovered from an adult in good health. The V and J genes are TRBV11-1 and TRBJ2-5, and the D gene may be TRBD2, 6 bases matching. In nucleotide form, the sequence is TGTGCCAGCAGCTTGTCCCGGGGGTTGGGGGAGACCCAGTACTTC. The translation is CASSLSRGLGETQYF.